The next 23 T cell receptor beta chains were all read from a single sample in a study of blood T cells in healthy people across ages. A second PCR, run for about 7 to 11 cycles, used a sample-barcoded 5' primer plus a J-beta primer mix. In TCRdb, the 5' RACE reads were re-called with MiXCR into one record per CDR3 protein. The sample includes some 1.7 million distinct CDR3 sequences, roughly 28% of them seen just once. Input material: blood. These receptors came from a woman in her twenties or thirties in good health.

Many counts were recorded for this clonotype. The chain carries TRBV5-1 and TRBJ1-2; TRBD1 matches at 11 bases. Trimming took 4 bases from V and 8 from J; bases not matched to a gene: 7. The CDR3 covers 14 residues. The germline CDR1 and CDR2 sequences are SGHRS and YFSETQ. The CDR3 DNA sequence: TGCGCCAGCAGCGCTGGACAGGGGGCGCGAGGCTACACCTTC. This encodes CASSAGQGARGYTF. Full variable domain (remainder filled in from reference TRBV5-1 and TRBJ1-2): KAGVTQTPRYLIKTRGQQVTLSCSPISGHRSVSWYQQTPGQGLQFLFEYFSETQRNKGNFPGRFSGRQFSNSRSEMNVSTLELGDSALYLCASSAGQGARGYTFGSGTRLTVV.

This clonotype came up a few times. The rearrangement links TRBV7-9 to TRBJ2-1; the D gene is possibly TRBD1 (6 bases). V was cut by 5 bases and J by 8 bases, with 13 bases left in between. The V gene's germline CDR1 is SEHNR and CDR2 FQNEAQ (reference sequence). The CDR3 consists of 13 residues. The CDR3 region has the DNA TGTGCCAGCAGCCGGACAGAGTTACATGAGCAGTTCTTC. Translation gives CASSRTELHEQFF.

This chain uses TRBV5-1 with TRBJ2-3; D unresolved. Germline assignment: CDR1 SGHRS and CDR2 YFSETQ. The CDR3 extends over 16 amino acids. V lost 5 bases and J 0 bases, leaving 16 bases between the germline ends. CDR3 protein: CASRPGTAGSTDTQYF. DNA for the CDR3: TGCGCCAGCAGGCCCGGTACTGCCGGGAGCACAGATACGCAGTATTTT.

CDR3 in DNA: TGCAGTGCTCTGGCCTACGGGTCAACCTACGAGCAGTACTTC. Its translation: CSALAYGSTYEQYF. The chain combines TRBV20-1 with TRBJ2-4; no definite D call. Near its end, the DNA agrees better with TRBJ2-7, so the J call may be wrong. This CDR3 has 14 residues. Germline V gives CDR1 DFQATT, CDR2 SNEGSKA (reference sequence).

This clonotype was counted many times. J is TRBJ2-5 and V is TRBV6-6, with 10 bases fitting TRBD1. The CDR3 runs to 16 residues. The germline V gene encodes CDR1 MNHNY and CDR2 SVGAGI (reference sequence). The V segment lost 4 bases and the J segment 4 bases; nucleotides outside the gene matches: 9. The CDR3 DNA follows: TGTGCCAGCAGTTCTTTCTCGACAGGGGGCGCAGAGACCCAGTACTTC. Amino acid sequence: CASSSFSTGGAETQYF.

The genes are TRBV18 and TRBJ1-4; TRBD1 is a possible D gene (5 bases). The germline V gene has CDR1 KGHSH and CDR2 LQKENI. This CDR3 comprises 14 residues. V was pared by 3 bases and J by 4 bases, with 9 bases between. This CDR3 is CASSPGADNEKLFF. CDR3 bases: TGTGCCAGCTCACCCGGGGCCGATAATGAAAAACTGTTTTTT.

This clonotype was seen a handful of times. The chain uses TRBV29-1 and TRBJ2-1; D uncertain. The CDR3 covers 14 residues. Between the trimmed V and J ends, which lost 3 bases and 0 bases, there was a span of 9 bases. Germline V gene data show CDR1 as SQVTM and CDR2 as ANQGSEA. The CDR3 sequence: CSVDSTSSYNEQFF. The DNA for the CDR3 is TGCAGCGTTGACAGTACAAGCTCCTACAATGAGCAGTTCTTC.

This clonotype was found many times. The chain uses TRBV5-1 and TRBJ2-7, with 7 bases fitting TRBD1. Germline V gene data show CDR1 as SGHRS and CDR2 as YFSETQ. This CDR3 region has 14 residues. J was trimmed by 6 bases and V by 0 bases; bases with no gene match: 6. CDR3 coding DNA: TGCGCCAGCAGCTTGGCGACAGGGATGGGCGAGCAGTACTTC. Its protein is CASSLATGMGEQYF.

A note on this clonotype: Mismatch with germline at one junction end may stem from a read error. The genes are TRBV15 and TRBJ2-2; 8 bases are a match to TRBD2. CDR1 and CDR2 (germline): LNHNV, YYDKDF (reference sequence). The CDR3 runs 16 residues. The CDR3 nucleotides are TGTGCCACCAGCAGAGATAGCGGGGTTAACACCGGGGAGCTGTGTTTT. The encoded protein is CATSRDSGVNTGELCF.

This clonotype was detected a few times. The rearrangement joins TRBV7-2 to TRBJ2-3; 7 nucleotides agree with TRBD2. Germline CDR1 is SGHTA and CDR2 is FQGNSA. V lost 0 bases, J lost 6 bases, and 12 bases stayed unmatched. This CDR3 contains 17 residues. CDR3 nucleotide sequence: TGTGCCAGCAGCTTAGCAGCGGGGCCCCTTCCTGGCGATACGCAGTATTTT. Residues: CASSLAAGPLPGDTQYF. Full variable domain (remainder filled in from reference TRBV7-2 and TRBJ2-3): GAGVSQSPSNKVTEKGKDVELRCDPISGHTALYWYRQSLGQGLEFLIYFQGNSAPDKSGLPSDRFSAERTGGSVSTLTIQRTQQEDSAVYLCASSLAAGPLPGDTQYFGPGTRLTVL.

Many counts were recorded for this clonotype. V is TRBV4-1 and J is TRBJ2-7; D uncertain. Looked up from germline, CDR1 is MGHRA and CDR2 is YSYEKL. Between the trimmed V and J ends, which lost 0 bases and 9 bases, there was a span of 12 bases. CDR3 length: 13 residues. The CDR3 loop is CASSQDRTLWQYF. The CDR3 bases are TGCGCCAGCAGCCAAGATAGAACCCTTTGGCAGTACTTC.

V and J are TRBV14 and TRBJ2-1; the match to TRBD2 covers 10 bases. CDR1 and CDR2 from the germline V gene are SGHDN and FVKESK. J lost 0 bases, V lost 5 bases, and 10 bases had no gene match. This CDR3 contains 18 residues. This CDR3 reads CASSTGSGGRSSYNEQFF. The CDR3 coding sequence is TGTGCCAGCAGCACGGGTAGCGGGGGGAGGAGCTCCTACAATGAGCAGTTCTTC.

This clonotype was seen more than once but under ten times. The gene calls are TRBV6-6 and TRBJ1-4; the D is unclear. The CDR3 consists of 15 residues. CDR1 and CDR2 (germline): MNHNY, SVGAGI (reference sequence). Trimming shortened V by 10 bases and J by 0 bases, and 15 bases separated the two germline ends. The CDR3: CATLSGGATNEKLFF. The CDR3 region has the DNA TGTGCCACGCTAAGCGGCGGGGCAACTAATGAAAAACTGTTTTTT.

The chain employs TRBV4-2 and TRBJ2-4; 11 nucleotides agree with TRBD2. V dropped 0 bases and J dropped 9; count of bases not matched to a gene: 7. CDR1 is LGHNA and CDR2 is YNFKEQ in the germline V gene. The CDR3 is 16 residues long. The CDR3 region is CASSQDALAGGRIQYF. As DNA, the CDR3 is TGTGCCAGCAGCCAAGACGCCCTAGCGGGGGGCCGCATTCAGTACTTC.

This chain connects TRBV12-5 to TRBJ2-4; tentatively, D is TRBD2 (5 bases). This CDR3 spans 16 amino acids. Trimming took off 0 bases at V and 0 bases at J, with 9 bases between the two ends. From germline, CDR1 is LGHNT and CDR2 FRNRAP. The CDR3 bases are TGTGCTAGTGGTTTGGTACTAGGAAAAGCCAAAAACATTCAGTACTTC. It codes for CASGLVLGKAKNIQYF.

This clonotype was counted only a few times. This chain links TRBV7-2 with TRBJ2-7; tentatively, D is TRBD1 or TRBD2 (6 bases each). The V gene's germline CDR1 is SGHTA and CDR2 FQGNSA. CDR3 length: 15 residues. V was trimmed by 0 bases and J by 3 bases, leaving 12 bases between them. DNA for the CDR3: TGTGCCAGCAGCTTAGCGGGGGGCCAACTCTACGAGCAGTACTTC. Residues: CASSLAGGQLYEQYF.

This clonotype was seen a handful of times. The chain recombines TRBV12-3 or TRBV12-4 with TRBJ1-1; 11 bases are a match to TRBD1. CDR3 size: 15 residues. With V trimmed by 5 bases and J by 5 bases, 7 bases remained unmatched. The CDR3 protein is CASSPWTGGATEAFF. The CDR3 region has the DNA TGTGCCAGCAGTCCCTGGACAGGGGGCGCGACTGAAGCTTTCTTT.

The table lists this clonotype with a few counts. The CDR3 nucleotides read TGTGCCAGCAGGCTAGCGGGAGTTTCCGATGAGCAGTTCTTC. Its protein product is CASRLAGVSDEQFF. V is TRBV12-3 or TRBV12-4 and J is TRBJ2-1; 10 bases are a match to TRBD2. The CDR3 extends over 14 amino acids. Trimming cost V 6 bases and J 8 bases; bases outside gene matches: 7.

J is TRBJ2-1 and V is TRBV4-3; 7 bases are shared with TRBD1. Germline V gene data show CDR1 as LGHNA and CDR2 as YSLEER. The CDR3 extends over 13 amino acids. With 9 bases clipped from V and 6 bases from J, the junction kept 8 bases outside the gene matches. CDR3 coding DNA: TGCGCCAGTAGTGGGACAGAAACCAATGAGCAGTTCTTC. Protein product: CASSGTETNEQFF.

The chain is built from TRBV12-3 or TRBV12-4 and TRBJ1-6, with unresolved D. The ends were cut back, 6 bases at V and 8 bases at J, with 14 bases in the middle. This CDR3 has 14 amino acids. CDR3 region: CASSPMWTDSPLHF. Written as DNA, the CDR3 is TGTGCCAGCAGCCCCATGTGGACCGATTCACCCCTCCACTTT.

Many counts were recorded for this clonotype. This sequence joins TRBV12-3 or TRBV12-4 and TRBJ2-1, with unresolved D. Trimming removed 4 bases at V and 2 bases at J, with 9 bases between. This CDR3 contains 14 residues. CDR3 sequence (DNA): TGTGCCAGCAGTTACAGCCTGGCCTACAATGAGCAGTTCTTC. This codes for CASSYSLAYNEQFF.

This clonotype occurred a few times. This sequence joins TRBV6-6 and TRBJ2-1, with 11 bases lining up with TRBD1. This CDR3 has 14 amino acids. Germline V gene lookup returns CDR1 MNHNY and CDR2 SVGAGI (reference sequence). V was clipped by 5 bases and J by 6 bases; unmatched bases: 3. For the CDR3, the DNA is TGTGCCAGCAGTGGGACAGGGGGTTTCAATGAGCAGTTCTTC. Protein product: CASSGTGGFNEQFF.

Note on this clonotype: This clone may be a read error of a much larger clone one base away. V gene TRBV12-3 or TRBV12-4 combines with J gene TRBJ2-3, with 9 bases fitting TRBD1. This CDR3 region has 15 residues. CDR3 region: CASRKTGGGTDAQYF. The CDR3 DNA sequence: TGTGCCAGCAGAAAAACAGGGGGCGGCACAGATGCGCAGTATTTT.